This T cell receptor (beta chain) was sequenced for a study of prognosis after radiotherapy for stage I lung cancer (dated by TCRdb to the early 2020s). Background on the whole study: Between early 2018 and January 2019, about 19 stage I NSCLC patients were enrolled in Nanjing, China. The cohort comprised 10 to 15 men and about 6 women with a median age of almost 75 years, ranging from roughly 53 to 85 years. Every patient was regarded as medically inoperable, because of comorbidities in around 12 cases and refusal of surgery in about 7 cases. SBRT was delivered in 3 to 5 fractions with a biologically effective dose of at least 100 Gy, and image-guided IMRT or VMAT was used for delivery. Oligometastatic NSCLC after surgical resection of the primary tumor was present in roughly 5 patients, while newly diagnosed primary stage I lung tumors were present in roughly 14. This study profiled peripheral blood TCR beta repertoires from stage I NSCLC patients before and after stereotactic body radiotherapy and linked the repertoires to distant failure. Tumor histology was squamous cell carcinoma in roughly 7 patients and adenocarcinoma in twelve. For each of the roughly 19 patients, one blood sample was taken before SBRT and one after, so the study sequenced around 40 samples in total. After SBRT, distant metastases developed in about 20% of the 19 patients at a median of around seven months, while the remaining 15 patients had no significant progression. No patient received concurrent therapy alongside SBRT. The full study reports these points: Limitations of the study included a small cohort and short follow-up, and the study findings need independent validation. No determination of tumor specificity was made for expanded TCR clones. Differences by metastasis status were reportedly seen in TRBV and TRBJ usage frequencies, involving two V genes at baseline and, after SBRT, roughly ten V genes and two J genes. No adjustment for multiple comparisons was applied to any of the reported P values. Post-SBRT Shannon entropy and its change from baseline were lower in patients who developed distant metastases; baseline Shannon entropy was not associated with metastases. A decrease in unique TCR clone counts was observed after SBRT (median 10,088 before versus several thousand after; Wilcoxon paired P=0.011).

This clonotype was seen ten or more times. Its specific antigen is unknown. Base qualities were left out, and no much larger clone turns up one base away. Two rounds of multiplex PCR were performed to amplify the TCR beta CDR3 region from genomic DNA. In the first round of PCR, primers specific to each TRBV and TRBJ gene were used, and the primer sequences are filed in Chinese patent CN105087789A. The second PCR round used universal primers. The Roche High Pure PCR Template Preparation Kit was used to extract genomic DNA from frozen PBMCs. Libraries were sequenced paired-end with 151 bp reads on an Illumina HiSeq 3000. The original methods were these. CutAdapt was used to remove raw reads lacking the multiplex PCR primer sequences. PEAR was used to merge high-quality paired reads into contigs. By alignment to reference sequences, MiXCR assigned TRB V, D and J gene segments to each contig. CDR3 sequences were clustered by base quality and sequence similarity to remove sequencing errors. Shannon entropy, normalized by the natural log of the productive TCR sequence number, served as the measure of diversity. One minus Shannon entropy divided by the natural log of the number of unique clonotypes was used as the definition of clonality. The Youden index of ROC curves was used to select progression-free survival cut-offs for repertoire metrics, and analyses were performed in R 3.5.3. Through fastp at Q25 and MiXCR, TCRdb rebuilt clones from the public reads, retaining in-frame beta chains. Entries are consolidated by CDR3 protein sequence, retaining the most common genes and DNA. TCRdb assigned the V and J calls; the authors' analysis was not used. The sample yields 12,000 to 15,000 distinct CDR3 sequences; approximately 53% were counted once. The ten largest clones take up more than 30% of the sample.

No patient had a history of other malignancies or prior chemotherapy or radiotherapy, and all had node-negative disease on CT and PET/CT. At each of two time points, around 6 milliliters of peripheral venous blood were collected into EDTA tubes. PBMCs were isolated by Ficoll-Paque Plus density-gradient centrifugation. Right after collection, samples were placed at -80 degrees C and kept there until analysis. V sheds 3 bases and J sheds 3 bases, leaving 15 bases between their ends. The germline V gene gives CDR1 as SGHRS and CDR2 as YFSETQ. The CDR3, from cysteine to phenylalanine, totals 15 residues. The CDR3 DNA has 45 bases and is translated from base 1.

The chain is made from TRBV5-1 and TRBJ1-1, with TRBD1 as a weak D call on 5 bases. The origin of this receptor is a donor aged 50 or older with non-small cell lung cancer. Here the sequenced sample was PBMCs, taken before or after stereotactic body radiation therapy (not recorded which). The CDR3 here reads CASSWTGTTDTEAFF. At the DNA level, the sequence is TGCGCCAGCAGCTGGACGGGGACGACGGACACTGAAGCTTTCTTT.